A selection of T cell receptor beta chains follows, all from one sample in a study of regulatory T cells in long-lasting Graves disease. Via MiXCR, TCRdb re-called the multiplex PCR reads, giving one row per CDR3 protein. The sample shows about 560,000 distinct CDR3 sequences, roughly 15% of them seen only once. These data were also filed under a second study, of T cells in Graves' hyperthyroidism and ophthalmopathy.

The sample here was peripheral blood mononuclear cells (PBMCs), taken at new diagnosis, from a patient treated with antithyroid drugs. The receptors derive from a man aged 18-30 years with Graves disease. Both conserved end residues are part of each CDR3. Each record gives: J gene, clone size, V gene, D gene, CDR3 DNA, CDR3 protein. The D gene is left open where the match is weak. The listing skips clone size in some rows; elsewhere it reads once, few, many or a size class.

J gene: TRBJ2-7; clone size: few; V gene: TRBV5-1; D gene: -; CDR3 DNA: TGCGCCAGCAGCTTGGGGCCCGGGACGGTCTCCTACGAGCAGTACTTC; CDR3 protein: CASSLGPGTVSYEQYF
J gene: TRBJ2-2; clone size: few; V gene: TRBV28; D gene: TRBD1; CDR3 DNA: TGTGCCAGCAGACCGGGACAGGGATACACCGAGGAGCTGTTTTTT; CDR3 protein: CASRPGQGYTEELFF
J gene: TRBJ2-1; clone size: -; V gene: TRBV4-2; D gene: TRBD2; CDR3 DNA: TGTGCCAGCAGCCAAGATTTGGCTAGCGGGAGGGACAATGAGCAGTTCTTC; CDR3 protein: CASSQDLASGRDNEQFF
J gene: TRBJ1-2; clone size: many; V gene: TRBV11-1; D gene: -; CDR3 DNA: TGTGCCAGCAGCTTCACAGCACACTATGGCTACACCTTC; CDR3 protein: CASSFTAHYGYTF
J gene: TRBJ2-5; clone size: -; V gene: TRBV12-3/TRBV12-4; D gene: -; CDR3 DNA: TGTGCCAGCACCAGAGTCCCGGGACGGGAGACCCAGTACTTC; CDR3 protein: CASTRVPGRETQYF
J gene: TRBJ1-1; clone size: -; V gene: TRBV2; D gene: -; CDR3 DNA: TGTGCCAGCAGTGAGTCGGGGACCACTGAAGCTTTCTTT; CDR3 protein: CASSESGTTEAFF
J gene: TRBJ2-5; clone size: many; V gene: TRBV12-3/TRBV12-4; D gene: -; CDR3 DNA: TGTGCCAGCAGTTCGCCCCTAGACAGCCAAGAGACCCAGTACTTC; CDR3 protein: CASSSPLDSQETQYF
J gene: TRBJ1-2; clone size: few; V gene: TRBV6-1; D gene: TRBD1; CDR3 DNA: TGTGCCAGCACGGACAGGGGGCTAGCCTATGGCTACACCTTC; CDR3 protein: CASTDRGLAYGYTF
J gene: TRBJ2-3; clone size: few; V gene: TRBV6-1; D gene: -; CDR3 DNA: TGTGCCAGCAGTCAGGTGGGGCATACGCAGTATTTT; CDR3 protein: CASSQVGHTQYF
J gene: TRBJ2-1; clone size: -; V gene: TRBV29-1; D gene: -; CDR3 DNA: TGCAGCGTTGAAGGGCAGGTTACCTACAATGAGCAGTTCTTC; CDR3 protein: CSVEGQVTYNEQFF
J gene: TRBJ2-5; clone size: few; V gene: TRBV19; D gene: TRBD1; CDR3 DNA: TGTGCCAGTAGTATGGATGTAGTAGGGGGCGGGGAGACCCAGTACTTC; CDR3 protein: CASSMDVVGGGETQYF
J gene: TRBJ2-7; clone size: many; V gene: TRBV30; D gene: TRBD2; CDR3 DNA: TGTGCCTGGAATAGCGGGGCAAGCTACGAGCAGTACTTC; CDR3 protein: CAWNSGASYEQYF
J gene: TRBJ2-2; clone size: -; V gene: TRBV2; D gene: TRBD1; CDR3 DNA: TGTGCCAGCAGAGCTCCCTGGGGACAGGACACCGGGGAGCTGTTTTTT; CDR3 protein: CASRAPWGQDTGELFF
J gene: TRBJ2-7; clone size: few; V gene: TRBV6-1; D gene: TRBD2; CDR3 DNA: TGTGCCAACACTAGCGGGAGTAGCAACGAGCAGTACTTC; CDR3 protein: CANTSGSSNEQYF
J gene: TRBJ2-5; clone size: few; V gene: TRBV5-1; D gene: -; CDR3 DNA: TGCGCCAGCAGCTGGAGGCCCCAGGAGACCCAGTACTTC; CDR3 protein: CASSWRPQETQYF
J gene: TRBJ2-3; clone size: many; V gene: TRBV12-3/TRBV12-4; D gene: -; CDR3 DNA: TGTGCCAGCAGTTTAGAATCAAGCACAGATACGCAGTATTTT; CDR3 protein: CASSLESSTDTQYF
J gene: TRBJ1-2; clone size: many; V gene: TRBV2; D gene: TRBD1; CDR3 DNA: TGTGCCAGAACCGGGACAGCTAACTATGGCTACACCTTC; CDR3 protein: CARTGTANYGYTF